The clone carrying this T cell receptor beta chain has only one observation. The antigen is undetermined. V was trimmed by 2 bases and J by 6 bases, leaving 5 bases between them. This CDR3 spans 13 amino acids. Germline V gene sequence: CDR1 MDHEN, CDR2 SYDVKM. This specimen belongs to a study of cytomegalovirus exposure and HLA in healthy donors. Findings and limits, study-wide: The likely origin of a cluster of highly shared sequence variants was a sequencing artifact.

Vbeta (60) and Jbeta (13) primers were used in the PCR. The method was immunoSEQ multiplex PCR; TCRdb's version includes in-frame clones alone and lacks a portion of them. Of approximately 200,000 clones in the sample, 60% to 85% were seen once. The V call is TRBV28, the J call TRBJ1-6; no clear D. This receptor was identified in a woman under 30 in good health and CMV-seronegative. Source material: PBMCs. CDR3 residues: CASSLHSNSPLHF. CDR3 coding DNA: TGTGCCAGCAGTTTACATTCTAATTCACCCCTCCACTTT.